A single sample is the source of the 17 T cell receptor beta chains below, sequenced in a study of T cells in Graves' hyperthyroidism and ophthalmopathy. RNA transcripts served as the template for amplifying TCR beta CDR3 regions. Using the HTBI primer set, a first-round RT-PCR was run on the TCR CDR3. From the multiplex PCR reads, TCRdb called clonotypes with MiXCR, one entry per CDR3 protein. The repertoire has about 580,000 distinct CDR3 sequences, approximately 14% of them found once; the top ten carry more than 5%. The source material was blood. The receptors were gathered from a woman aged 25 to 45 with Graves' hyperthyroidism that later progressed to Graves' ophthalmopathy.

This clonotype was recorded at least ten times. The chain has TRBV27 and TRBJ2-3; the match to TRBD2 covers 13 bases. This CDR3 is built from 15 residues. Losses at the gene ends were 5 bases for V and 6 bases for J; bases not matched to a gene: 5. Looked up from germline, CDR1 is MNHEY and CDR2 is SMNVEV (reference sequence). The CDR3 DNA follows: TGTGCCAGCAGTCCGGGACTAGCGGGACGGGATACGCAGTATTTT. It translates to CASSPGLAGRDTQYF.

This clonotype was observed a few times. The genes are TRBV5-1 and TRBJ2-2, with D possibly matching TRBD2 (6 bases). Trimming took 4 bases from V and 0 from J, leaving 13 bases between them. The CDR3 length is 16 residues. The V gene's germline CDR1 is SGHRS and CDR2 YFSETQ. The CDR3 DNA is TGCGCCAGCAGCCAGATCGGGGGTGCGAACACCGGGGAGCTGTTTTTT. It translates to CASSQIGGANTGELFF.

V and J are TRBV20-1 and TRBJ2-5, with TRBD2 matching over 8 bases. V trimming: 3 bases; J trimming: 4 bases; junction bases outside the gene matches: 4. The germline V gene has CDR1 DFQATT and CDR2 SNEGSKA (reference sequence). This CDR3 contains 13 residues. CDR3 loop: CSARRLAGETQYF. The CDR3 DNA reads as TGCAGTGCTAGGCGGCTAGCGGGAGAGACCCAGTACTTC.

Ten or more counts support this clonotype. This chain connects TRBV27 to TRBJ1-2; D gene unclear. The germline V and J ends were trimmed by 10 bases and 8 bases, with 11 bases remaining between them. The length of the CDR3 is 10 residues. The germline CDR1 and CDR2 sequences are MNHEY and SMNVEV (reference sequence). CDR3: CATFQRGYTF. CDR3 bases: TGTGCCACCTTTCAAAGGGGCTACACCTTC.

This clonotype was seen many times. In DNA form, the CDR3 reads TGCAGTGCTAGAGATTGGGCAGGGTTAAATGAAAAACTGTTTTTT. Protein: CSARDWAGLNEKLFF. The J gene is TRBJ1-4, the V gene TRBV20-1, with a possible D match to TRBD1 (5 bases). CDR3 length: 15 residues. Germline V lookup: CDR1 DFQATT, CDR2 SNEGSKA (reference sequence). The V end lost 0 bases, the J end lost 5 bases, and 13 bases lay between the germline ends.

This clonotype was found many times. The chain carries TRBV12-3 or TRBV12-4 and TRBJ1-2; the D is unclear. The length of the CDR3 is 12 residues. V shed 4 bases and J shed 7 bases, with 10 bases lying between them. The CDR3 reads CASSSTPVGYTF. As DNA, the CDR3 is TGTGCCAGCAGTTCAACGCCAGTTGGCTACACCTTC.

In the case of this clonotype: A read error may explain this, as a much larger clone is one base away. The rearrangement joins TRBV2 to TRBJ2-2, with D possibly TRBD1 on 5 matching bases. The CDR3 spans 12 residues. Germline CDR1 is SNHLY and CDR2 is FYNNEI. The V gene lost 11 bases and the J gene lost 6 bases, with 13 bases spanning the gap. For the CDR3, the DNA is TGTGCCGGACGAGGACAACCCGGGGAGCTGTTTTTT. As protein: CAGRGQPGELFF.

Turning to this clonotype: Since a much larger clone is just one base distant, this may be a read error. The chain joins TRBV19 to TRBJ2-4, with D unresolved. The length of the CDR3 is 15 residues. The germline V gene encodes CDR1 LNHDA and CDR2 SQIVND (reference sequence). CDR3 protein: CASSNRAVTKNTQYF. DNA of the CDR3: TGTGCCAGTAGTAATAGGGCCGTGACGAAAAACACTCAGTACTTC.

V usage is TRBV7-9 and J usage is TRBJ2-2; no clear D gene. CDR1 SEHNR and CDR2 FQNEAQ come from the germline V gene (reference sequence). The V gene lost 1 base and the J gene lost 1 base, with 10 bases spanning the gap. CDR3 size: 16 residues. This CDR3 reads CASSLEGPLNTGELFF. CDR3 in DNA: TGTGCCAGCAGCTTAGAGGGCCCCCTGAACACCGGGGAGCTGTTTTTT.

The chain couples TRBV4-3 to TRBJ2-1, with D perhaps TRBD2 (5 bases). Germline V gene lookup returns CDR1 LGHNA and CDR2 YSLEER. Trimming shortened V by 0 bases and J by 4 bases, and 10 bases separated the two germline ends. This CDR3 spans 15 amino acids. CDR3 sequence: CASSQDWETYNEQFF. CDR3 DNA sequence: TGCGCCAGCAGCCAAGATTGGGAGACGTACAATGAGCAGTTCTTC.

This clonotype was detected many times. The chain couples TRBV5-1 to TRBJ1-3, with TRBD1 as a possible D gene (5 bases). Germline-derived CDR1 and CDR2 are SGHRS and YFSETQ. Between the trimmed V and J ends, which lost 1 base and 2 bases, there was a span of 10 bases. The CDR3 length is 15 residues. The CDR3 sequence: CASSLRQGPGNTIYF. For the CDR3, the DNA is TGCGCCAGCAGCTTGCGGCAGGGCCCTGGAAACACCATATATTTT.

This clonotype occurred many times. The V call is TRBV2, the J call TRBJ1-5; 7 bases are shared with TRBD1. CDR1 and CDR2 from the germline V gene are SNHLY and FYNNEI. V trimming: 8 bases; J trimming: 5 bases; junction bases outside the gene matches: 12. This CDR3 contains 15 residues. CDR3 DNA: TGTGCCAGCGGAGAAGGGGGACAGTGGTATCAGCCCCAGCATTTT. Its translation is CASGEGGQWYQPQHF.

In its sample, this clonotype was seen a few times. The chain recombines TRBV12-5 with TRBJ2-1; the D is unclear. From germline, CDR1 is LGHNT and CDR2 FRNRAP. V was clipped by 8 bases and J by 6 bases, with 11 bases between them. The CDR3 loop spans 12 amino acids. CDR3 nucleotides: TGTGCTAGTTCAGGACGCCTCAATGAGCAGTTCTTC. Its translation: CASSGRLNEQFF.

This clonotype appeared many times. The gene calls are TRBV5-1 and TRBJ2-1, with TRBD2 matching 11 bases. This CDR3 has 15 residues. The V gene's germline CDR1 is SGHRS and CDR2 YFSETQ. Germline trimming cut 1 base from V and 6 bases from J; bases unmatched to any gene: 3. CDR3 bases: TGCGCCAGCAGCTTGTTAGCGGGAGGGCTCAATGAGCAGTTCTTC. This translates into CASSLLAGGLNEQFF.

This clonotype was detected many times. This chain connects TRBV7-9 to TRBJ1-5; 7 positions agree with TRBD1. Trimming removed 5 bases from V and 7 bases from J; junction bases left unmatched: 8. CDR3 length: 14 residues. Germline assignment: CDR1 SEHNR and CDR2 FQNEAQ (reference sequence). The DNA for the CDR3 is TGTGCCAGCAGCGCGCAGGGGGGAGGACAGCCCCAGCATTTT. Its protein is CASSAQGGGQPQHF. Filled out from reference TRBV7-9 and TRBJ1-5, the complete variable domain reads DTGVSQNPRHKITKRGQNVTFRCDPISEHNRLYWYRQTLGQGPEFLTYFQNEAQLEKSRLLSDRFSAERPKGSFSTLEIQRTEQGDSAMYLCASSAQGGGQPQHFGDGTRLSIL.

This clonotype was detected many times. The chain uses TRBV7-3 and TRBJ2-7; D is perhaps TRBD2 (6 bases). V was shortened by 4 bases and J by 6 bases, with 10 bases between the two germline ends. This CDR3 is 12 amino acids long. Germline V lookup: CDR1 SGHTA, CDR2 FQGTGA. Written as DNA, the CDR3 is TGTGCCAGCAGCTCAAGTAGCGGCGAGCAGTACTTC. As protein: CASSSSSGEQYF.

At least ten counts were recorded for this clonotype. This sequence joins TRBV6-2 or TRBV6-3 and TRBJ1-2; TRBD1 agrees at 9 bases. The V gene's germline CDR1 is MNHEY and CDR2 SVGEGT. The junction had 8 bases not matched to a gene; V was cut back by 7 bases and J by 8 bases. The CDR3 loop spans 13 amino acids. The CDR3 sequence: CASNADRGGGYTF. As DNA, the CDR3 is TGTGCCAGCAACGCGGACAGGGGCGGAGGCTACACCTTC.